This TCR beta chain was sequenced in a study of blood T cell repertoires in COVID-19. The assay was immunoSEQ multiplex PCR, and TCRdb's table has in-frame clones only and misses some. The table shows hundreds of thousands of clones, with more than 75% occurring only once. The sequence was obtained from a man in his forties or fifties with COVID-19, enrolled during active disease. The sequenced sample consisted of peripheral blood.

The CDR3 nucleotides read TGTGCCAGCAGCTTGTTGCTAGCGGGGGGGCCGCGGTACAATGAGCAGTTCTTC. It translates to CASSLLLAGGPRYNEQFF. The chain combines TRBV5-4 with TRBJ2-1, with TRBD2 matching over 12 bases. This CDR3 contains 18 residues. Germline V lookup: CDR1 SGHNT, CDR2 YYREEE (reference sequence). The V segment lost 1 base and the J segment 4 bases; nucleotides outside the gene matches: 9.